This T cell receptor (beta chain) was sequenced during a study of beta chain features in type 1 diabetes (dated by TCRdb to the late 2010s). With regard to the full study: Mean age, gender distribution, total cell number and subset yield were not different between patients and healthy donors. In the study, TCRB repertoires of sorted circulating CD4+ T cell subsets from recently diagnosed type 1 diabetes patients were compared with those of matched healthy donors. Regulatory and stem cell-like memory subsets were isolated from only 8 patients and about eight healthy donors, whereas naive and central memory subsets came from all 28 donors. A total of about 100,000,000 sorted cells were examined across all samples, and RNA yield correlated strongly with the number of cells per subset.

The entire amount of isolated RNA was reverse transcribed using the High Capacity cDNA Reverse Transcription Kit, so the sequenced TCRB transcripts were expressed ones. Deep immunoSEQ sequencing was performed on naive, central memory and regulatory T cell samples, with an average of roughly 3.3 million total reads per sample. Sorted cells were lysed in RLT buffer and RNA was extracted with DNase-treated RNeasy Micro or Mini kits, depending on cell number. Each cell subset was processed separately to prevent cross-contamination, with patient and healthy donor samples processed together. The immunoSEQ multiplex PCR was used to amplify TCRB sequences from cDNA, yielding 87-bp fragments that span the CDR3 region. Sequencing of the amplicons was done on the Illumina HiSeq platform. On the study's bioinformatics: Synthetic template baselines were used to correct PCR bias computationally, reads within Hamming distance 2 were collapsed together, and singletons that could not be merged were discarded. Reads were aligned against IMGT to assign V, D and J genes, CDR3 length and insertions or deletions at six rearrangement sites. Clonotype counts were normalized to sorted cell number within each subset before computing true diversity and Gini coefficients with the tcR R package. The overlap coefficient, calculated on TCRB nucleotide sequences, was used to quantify repertoire sharing. This is the immuneACCESS table as TCRdb keeps it, with only in-frame sequences that have V and J called. A part of the clones is gone; compared with another copy, unresolved V genes explain less than half, and the rest is unexplained. V and J calls and clone size are as listed in that table; D and trimming were resolved from the DNA. Within this sample are around 300,000 clones, with 7% to 9% of them counted one time only. The top ten clones comprise 0.9% to 1.2% of the sample.

About this clone itself: The antigen it binds to is not known. One base away there is no much larger clone; base qualities are not given.

Each donor gave one peripheral blood draw, averaging around 0.11 L, which was collected into heparinised tubes. A BD FACSAria II and a panel including CD45RO, CCR7, CD25, CD127, CD95 and CD27 were used to sort naive, central memory, regulatory and stem cell-like memory CD4+ T cells. Every sorted population had a purity above 95%. Right away, PBMCs were isolated by Lymphoprep density gradient centrifugation and were stained directly, with no culture step. So that batch effects would be minimized, each experiment stained and sorted samples in pairs, pairing one healthy donor with one patient. Cut back by 5 bases and 8 bases, the V and J ends lie 18 bases apart. Per the germline V gene (reference sequence), LNHDA is the CDR1 and SQIVND is the CDR2. There are 14 amino acids in the CDR3, from cysteine to phenylalanine inclusive. Only the CDR3 DNA is retained, 42 bases long and in frame from the first base.

Overall study results and their limits: PCR may preferentially amplify shorter templates, but because patient and control samples were amplified and corrected together, any resulting skew would affect both groups equally. Type 1 diabetes patients showed a moderate but significant shortening of TCRB CDR3 length in all four CD4+ subsets. Only small numbers of individuals were included in the HLA sub-analyses, which left unresolved whether HLA type had any influence on TCRB rearrangement. Because cDNA was sequenced instead of genomic DNA, highly expressing activated cells could be over-represented, though the groups showed no difference in activation or CD3 levels. Fewer insertions and more nucleotide deletions at VDJ recombination sites were observed in patients with type 1 diabetes, implying thymic rearrangement abnormalities. Naive, central memory and regulatory TCRB repertoires appeared more similar among patients than among healthy donors.

The chain is encoded by TRBV19 joined to TRBJ1-2, with TRBD1 tentatively as D gene (5 bases match). The source of this sequence is a woman younger than 30 in good health. Sequenced material: central memory CD4+ T cells from blood. The sequenced DNA is TGTGCCAGTAGTGCCTCGGGGCGCAGGGAGGGCTACACCTTC. Translated, it gives CASSASGRREGYTF.